Presented here are 5 T cell receptor beta chains from one specimen sequenced in a study of CD8+CD57+ T cells in acquired aplastic anemia (dated by TCRdb to the late 2010s). Patients chosen for sequencing had shown expansion of CD8+CD57+ cells by flow cytometry. Sequencing relied on an Illumina HiSeq 2000. Profiling of TCR beta VDJ combinations and CDR3 sequences used genomic DNA as the template. Through fastp at Q25 and MiXCR, TCRdb rebuilt clones from the public reads, retaining in-frame beta chains. Rows are unified per CDR3 protein, each entry keeping the most common DNA and genes. The sample records about 160,000 distinct CDR3 sequences, 45% to 55% of which are singletons. The ten largest account for 2.5% to 3% of the sample. Sequencing was done on a sample of sorted CD4+, CD8+, or CD8+CD57+ T cells (not recorded which) from PBMCs. Receptor source: a human donor with aplastic anemia.

The gene calls are TRBV2 and TRBJ1-2, with D tentatively TRBD1 (6 bases). The CDR3 contains 13 residues. The ends were cut back, 6 bases at V and 11 bases at J, with 19 bases in the middle. Per the germline V gene, CDR1 is SNHLY and CDR2 is FYNNEI. CDR3 loop: CASSLGVTQGYTF. CDR3 bases: TGTGCCAGCAGCTTAGGCGTTACACAGGGATACACCTTC. The whole variable domain, remainder taken from reference TRBV2 and TRBJ1-2, is EPEVTQTPSHQVTQMGQEVILRCVPISNHLYFYWYRQILGQKVEFLVSFYNNEISEKSEIFDDQFSVERPDGSNFTLKIRSTKLEDSAMYFCASSLGVTQGYTFGSGTRLTVV.

At least ten counts were recorded for this clonotype. The chain combines TRBV12-5 with TRBJ2-7; D uncertain. Germline CDR1 reads LGHNT; CDR2 reads FRNRAP. CDR3 length equals 12 residues. The V end lost 6 bases, the J end lost 2 bases, and 8 bases lay between the germline ends. The CDR3 DNA reads TGTGCTAGTGGCGTAGGACCCTACGAGCAGTACTTC. Encoded protein: CASGVGPYEQYF.

This clonotype was picked up many times. The chain combines TRBV5-1 with TRBJ1-1; D not resolved. Germline V lookup: CDR1 SGHRS, CDR2 YFSETQ. This CDR3 spans 14 amino acids. V lost 2 bases, J lost 1 base, and 9 bases lay in between. CDR3 region: CASSFHTPNTEAFF. In DNA form, the CDR3 reads TGCGCCAGCAGCTTCCATACTCCGAACACTGAAGCTTTCTTT.

The chain recombines TRBV2 with TRBJ2-6, with D possibly being TRBD1 (6 bases). CDR1 is SNHLY and CDR2 is FYNNEI in the germline V gene. This CDR3 has 15 amino acids. V lost 6 bases, J lost 0 bases, and 9 bases lay in between. Here the CDR3 reads CASSEGVSGANVLTF. DNA of the CDR3: TGTGCCAGCAGCGAGGGGGTCTCTGGGGCCAACGTCCTGACTTTC.

This clonotype was detected a few times. This chain connects TRBV19 to TRBJ1-5, with TRBD1 matching over 9 bases. V lost 5 bases, J lost 9 bases, and 5 bases stayed unmatched. The V gene's germline CDR1 is LNHDA and CDR2 SQIVND (reference sequence). This CDR3 is built from 13 residues. CDR3 protein: CASSAGQGSPQHF. The CDR3, as DNA: TGTGCCAGTAGTGCGGGACAGGGATCGCCCCAGCATTTT.